Listed here is a single T cell receptor beta chain. This entry comes from a study of tumor T cells in aggressive B-cell lymphoma. V was cut by 3 bases and J by 4 bases, with 6 bases left in between. The CDR3 is 12 amino acids. Germline V gives CDR1 SGHRS, CDR2 YFSETQ. Sequencing was performed with immunoSEQ multiplex PCR; in TCRdb, only in-frame clones are kept and a portion is missing. The profile shows more than 3,500 clones, about nine tenths of them singletons. The J gene is TRBJ2-3, the V gene TRBV5-1, with D possibly TRBD2 on 6 matching bases. The clonotype was recovered from an adult with diffuse large B cell lymphoma. Sequenced input: tumor tissue. The CDR3 here is CASSWGADTQYF. For the CDR3, the DNA is TGCGCCAGCAGCTGGGGGGCAGATACGCAGTATTTT.